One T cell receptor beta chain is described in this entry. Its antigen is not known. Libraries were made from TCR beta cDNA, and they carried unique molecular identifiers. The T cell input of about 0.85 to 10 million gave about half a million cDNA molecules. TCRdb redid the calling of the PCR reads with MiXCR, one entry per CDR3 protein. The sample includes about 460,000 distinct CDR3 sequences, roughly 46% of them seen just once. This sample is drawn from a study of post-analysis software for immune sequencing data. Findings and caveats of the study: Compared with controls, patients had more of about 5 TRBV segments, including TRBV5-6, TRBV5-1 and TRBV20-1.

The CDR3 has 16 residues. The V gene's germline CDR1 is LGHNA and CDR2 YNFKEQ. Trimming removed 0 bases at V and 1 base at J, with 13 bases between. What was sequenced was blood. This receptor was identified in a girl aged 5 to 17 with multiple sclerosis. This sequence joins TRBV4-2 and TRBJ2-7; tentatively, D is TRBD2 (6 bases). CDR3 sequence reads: CASSQDLSGDSYEQYF. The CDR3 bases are TGTGCCAGCAGCCAAGATCTGTCGGGGGATTCCTACGAGCAGTACTTC.